The rows below give T cell receptor beta chains drawn from one sample of a study of CD8 T cells in Susac syndrome. TCRdb ran MiXCR on the immunoSEQ multiplex PCR reads and lists one entry per CDR3 protein. Among under 200,000 distinct CDR3 sequences listed, around 95% were seen once. Material: CD8+ T cells from PBMCs. Receptors were obtained from a human donor with Susac syndrome. Each CDR3 is given with its conserved first and last residue. Fields, in order: D gene, J gene, clone size, V gene, CDR3 DNA, CDR3 protein. D genes are given only for firm matches. Rows give clone size only sometimes, using once, few, many, or a class for an expanded clone.

d_gene: NA
j_gene: TRBJ2-7
abundance: few
v_gene: TRBV30
CDR3nt: TGTGCCTGGAGTGTAATATCGGGGTCTGACGAGCAGTACTTC
CDR3aa: CAWSVISGSDEQYF

d_gene: NA
j_gene: TRBJ2-1
abundance: NA
v_gene: TRBV14
CDR3nt: TGTGCCAGCAGCCAAGAATCAGGGCAGGGTAGCAATGAGCAGTTCTTC
CDR3aa: CASSQESGQGSNEQFF

d_gene: NA
j_gene: TRBJ1-5
abundance: NA
v_gene: TRBV27
CDR3nt: TGTGCCAGCAGCCTTTCAGGGGCCCCCCATCAGCCCCAGCATTTT
CDR3aa: CASSLSGAPHQPQHF

d_gene: NA
j_gene: TRBJ1-5
abundance: NA
v_gene: TRBV4-1
CDR3nt: TGCGCCAGCAGCCAAGCTAGTAATAGCAATCAGCCCCAGCATTTT
CDR3aa: CASSQASNSNQPQHF

d_gene: NA
j_gene: TRBJ2-1
abundance: NA
v_gene: TRBV5-1
CDR3nt: TGCGCCAGCAGCCCTAGGGACTCCAGGCTCAATGAGCAGTTCTTC
CDR3aa: CASSPRDSRLNEQFF

d_gene: TRBD2
j_gene: TRBJ2-1
abundance: NA
v_gene: TRBV6-5
CDR3nt: TGTGCCAGCAGTTACCCACAAGAACTAGCGGAGGACTACAATGAGCAGTTCTTC
CDR3aa: CASSYPQELAEDYNEQFF

d_gene: NA
j_gene: TRBJ1-2
abundance: few
v_gene: TRBV29-1
CDR3nt: TGCAGCGTTGCCCGGGACGGTAACTATGGCTACACCTTC
CDR3aa: CSVARDGNYGYTF

d_gene: NA
j_gene: TRBJ2-2
abundance: NA
v_gene: TRBV30
CDR3nt: TGTGCCTGGAGTGTATACGATACGAACACCGGGGAGCTGTTTTTT
CDR3aa: CAWSVYDTNTGELFF

d_gene: TRBD1
j_gene: TRBJ1-2
abundance: NA
v_gene: TRBV12-5
CDR3nt: TGTGCTAGTGGCGACAGGGGCTGGGGCTACACCTTC
CDR3aa: CASGDRGWGYTF

d_gene: NA
j_gene: TRBJ2-1
abundance: NA
v_gene: TRBV13
CDR3nt: TGTGCCAGCAGAGGCTGGGGTAGTATAAATGAGCAGTTCTTC
CDR3aa: CASRGWGSINEQFF

d_gene: NA
j_gene: TRBJ1-5
abundance: NA
v_gene: TRBV15
CDR3nt: TGTGCCACCAGCATAACGAGAGGCAATCAGCCCCAGCATTTT
CDR3aa: CATSITRGNQPQHF

d_gene: NA
j_gene: TRBJ1-6
abundance: NA
v_gene: TRBV30
CDR3nt: TGTGCCTGGAGTCTGGGGGGTAGGTCACCCCTCCACTTT
CDR3aa: CAWSLGGRSPLHF

d_gene: NA
j_gene: TRBJ2-1
abundance: NA
v_gene: TRBV13
CDR3nt: TGTGCCAGCAGCTTTCTCGGCTCGTGGGAGCAGTTCTTC
CDR3aa: CASSFLGSWEQFF

d_gene: NA
j_gene: TRBJ1-2
abundance: NA
v_gene: TRBV12-3/TRBV12-4
CDR3nt: TGTGCCAGCAGTTTTGGGGGGATAGGTGGCTACACCTTC
CDR3aa: CASSFGGIGGYTF

d_gene: NA
j_gene: TRBJ1-3
abundance: NA
v_gene: TRBV7-9
CDR3nt: TGTGCCAGCAGCTTAGAGGTGTCCGGAAACACCATATATTTT
CDR3aa: CASSLEVSGNTIYF

d_gene: NA
j_gene: TRBJ2-7
abundance: NA
v_gene: TRBV28
CDR3nt: TGTGCCAGCGTGCCATTCGGGAGTGATTCCTACGAGCAGTACTTC
CDR3aa: CASVPFGSDSYEQYF

d_gene: TRBD2
j_gene: TRBJ2-3
abundance: NA
v_gene: TRBV6-1
CDR3nt: TGTGCCAGCAGTATTGGACTAGCGGGAGGGACCTTCACAGATACGCAGTATTTT
CDR3aa: CASSIGLAGGTFTDTQYF

d_gene: NA
j_gene: TRBJ1-1
abundance: NA
v_gene: TRBV19
CDR3nt: TGTGCCAGTAGTATGGCGGTGAACACTGAAGCTTTCTTT
CDR3aa: CASSMAVNTEAFF

d_gene: TRBD1
j_gene: TRBJ2-1
abundance: NA
v_gene: TRBV4-1
CDR3nt: TGCGCCAGCAGCCCTAGTCCCGGGACAGTTAGCTCCTACAATGAGCAGTTCTTC
CDR3aa: CASSPSPGTVSSYNEQFF

d_gene: NA
j_gene: TRBJ1-5
abundance: NA
v_gene: TRBV3-1
CDR3nt: TGTGCCAGCAGCCAACTTAACAGCGATCAGCCCCAGCATTTT
CDR3aa: CASSQLNSDQPQHF

d_gene: TRBD1
j_gene: TRBJ2-7
abundance: NA
v_gene: TRBV15
CDR3nt: TGTGCCACCAGCAGAGATCTTGGGACAGGCCTCGAGCAGTACTTC
CDR3aa: CATSRDLGTGLEQYF

d_gene: TRBD1
j_gene: TRBJ1-1
abundance: NA
v_gene: TRBV9
CDR3nt: TGTGCCAGCAGCCATTCTCTGACAGGGGGAACTGAAGCTTTCTTT
CDR3aa: CASSHSLTGGTEAFF

d_gene: NA
j_gene: TRBJ1-2
abundance: once
v_gene: TRBV4-1
CDR3nt: TGCGCCAGCAGCCAAAAAGAAGGTGGCAAGAACTATGGCTACACCTTC
CDR3aa: CASSQKEGGKNYGYTF

d_gene: TRBD2
j_gene: TRBJ2-7
abundance: NA
v_gene: TRBV7-8
CDR3nt: TGTGCCAGCAGCCAAGAAGCGGGGGCCAGGTCCTACGAGCAGTACTTC
CDR3aa: CASSQEAGARSYEQYF

d_gene: NA
j_gene: TRBJ2-1
abundance: NA
v_gene: TRBV11-2
CDR3nt: TGTGCCACCGGTGACCAAAGTGGGGTTAATGAGCAGTTCTTC
CDR3aa: CATGDQSGVNEQFF

d_gene: NA
j_gene: TRBJ1-5
abundance: few
v_gene: TRBV12-3/TRBV12-4
CDR3nt: TGTGCCAGCAGCCCTAACAATCAGCCCCAGCATTTT
CDR3aa: CASSPNNQPQHF

d_gene: TRBD1
j_gene: TRBJ1-4
abundance: few
v_gene: TRBV29-1
CDR3nt: TGCAGCGTTGAGGACAGGGGACGAGAACTGTTTTTT
CDR3aa: CSVEDRGRELFF

d_gene: NA
j_gene: TRBJ2-1
abundance: NA
v_gene: TRBV14
CDR3nt: TGTGCCAGCAGCCAAGAAGGACAGCCCCACTGGCAGTTCTTC
CDR3aa: CASSQEGQPHWQFF

d_gene: NA
j_gene: TRBJ2-1
abundance: NA
v_gene: TRBV9
CDR3nt: TGTGCCAGCAGCCCCCAGAGAGGGGGTACTTACAATGAGCAGTTCTTC
CDR3aa: CASSPQRGGTYNEQFF

d_gene: NA
j_gene: TRBJ2-1
abundance: NA
v_gene: TRBV5-1
CDR3nt: TGCGCCAGCAGCTTCGTCTCCACCCCAACCAATGAGCAGTTCTTC
CDR3aa: CASSFVSTPTNEQFF

d_gene: NA
j_gene: TRBJ2-4
abundance: NA
v_gene: TRBV29-1
CDR3nt: TGCAGCGTTGAAGGACTATTGACAGGCGAAAACATTCAGTACTTC
CDR3aa: CSVEGLLTGENIQYF

d_gene: NA
j_gene: TRBJ2-5
abundance: NA
v_gene: TRBV9
CDR3nt: TGTGCCAGCAGCGTAGGATCTAGCCCAGAGACCCAGTACTTC
CDR3aa: CASSVGSSPETQYF

d_gene: TRBD1
j_gene: TRBJ2-2
abundance: NA
v_gene: TRBV2
CDR3nt: TGTGCCAGCAGTGAACAGGGGGACGGGGAGCTGTTTTTT
CDR3aa: CASSEQGDGELFF

d_gene: TRBD1
j_gene: TRBJ1-5
abundance: NA
v_gene: TRBV20-1
CDR3nt: TGCAGTGTGGGCAGGGGGAATCAGCCCCAGCATTTT
CDR3aa: CSVGRGNQPQHF

d_gene: TRBD1
j_gene: TRBJ1-6
abundance: NA
v_gene: TRBV19
CDR3nt: TGTGCCAGTAGTAACGGACAGGGAAATTCACCCCTCCACTTT
CDR3aa: CASSNGQGNSPLHF

d_gene: TRBD1
j_gene: TRBJ2-7
abundance: NA
v_gene: TRBV12-3/TRBV12-4
CDR3nt: TGTGCCAGCAGTTTGGACAGGGGGCCCTCCGAGCAGTACTTC
CDR3aa: CASSLDRGPSEQYF